This T cell receptor (beta chain) was captured in a study of tumor-infiltrating lymphocytes in primary liver carcinoma. Study overall: Through surgical resection, the patients' primary liver carcinoma was treated. Staged T1-T3 N0M0, the tumors had sizes that ranged from roughly 4 to 11 cm across.

This clonotype was observed many times. It was unsorted whole blood that yielded blood RNA, and germline DNA was also extracted. From 500 to 600 ng of total RNA, TCR beta-specific cDNA was reverse-transcribed using a constant-region primer. TCR beta libraries came from three nested multiplex PCR rounds using slightly modified ARM-PCR. In the first two PCR rounds, TRBV1-TRBV30 forward primers were paired with a C-beta reverse primer, and each round lasted roughly 10 cycles. A single record per CDR3 protein comes from TCRdb applying MiXCR to the multiplex PCR reads. This sample has about 320,000 distinct CDR3 sequences, with 50% to 70% found just once. The CDR3 covers 13 residues. The V gene's germline CDR1 is LGHNA and CDR2 YSLEER. V gave up 0 bases and J gave up 7 bases, with 6 bases separating them.

This TCR derives from a man between 40 and 49 years old with primary liver carcinoma and hepatitis B virus infection. The rearrangement uses TRBV4-3 and TRBJ2-2; the D gene is possibly TRBD2 (5 bases). Material: peripheral blood. CDR3 residues: CASSQDRGGELFF. As DNA, the CDR3 is TGCGCCAGCAGCCAAGATCGGGGCGGGGAGCTGTTTTTT.